The 23 T cell receptor beta chains listed next were all sequenced from one sample in a study of cytomegalovirus exposure and HLA in healthy donors. Use of 60 Vbeta and 13 Jbeta primers characterized the PCR. Using immunoSEQ multiplex PCR, the repertoire was profiled, and TCRdb retains in-frame clones only, with some absent. The sample has more than 110,000 clones, about 79% seen once; the top ten hold more than 4%. Specimen: PBMCs. These receptors originate from a man aged 35-49 years in good health and CMV-seropositive.

The rearrangement joins TRBV5-1 to TRBJ2-3; 10 bases fit TRBD1. The V segment lost 1 base and the J segment 2 bases; nucleotides outside the gene matches: 4. The CDR3 has 16 amino acids. The germline V gene has CDR1 SGHRS and CDR2 YFSETQ. The CDR3 loop reads CASSLMTGGNTDTQYF. DNA of the CDR3: TGCGCCAGCAGCTTGATGACAGGGGGCAACACAGATACGCAGTATTTT.

A few counts support this clone. The DNA of the CDR3 is TGTGCCAGCAGCTCGACAGGCGGTTCGGGGGAGACCCAGTACTTC. This translates into CASSSTGGSGETQYF. V and J are TRBV5-6 and TRBJ2-5, with a possible D match to TRBD1 (6 bases). Trimming took 3 bases from V and 5 from J, leaving 17 bases between them. This CDR3 has 15 amino acids. Germline V gene sequence: CDR1 SGHDT, CDR2 YYEEEE.

This chain uses TRBV30 with TRBJ2-2; D may be TRBD2 (7 bases). V shed 2 bases and J shed 5 bases, with 15 bases lying between them. CDR1 and CDR2 from the germline V gene are GTSNPN and SVGIG (reference sequence). The CDR3 spans 15 residues. CDR3 residues: CAWSRGGAHTGELFF. Written as DNA, the CDR3 is TGTGCCTGGAGTAGGGGGGGGGCGCATACCGGGGAGCTGTTTTTT.

The chain joins TRBV5-1 to TRBJ2-7, with TRBD2 matching 13 bases. J was trimmed by 7 bases and V by 0 bases; bases with no gene match: 7. The germline CDR1 and CDR2 sequences are SGHRS and YFSETQ. The CDR3 loop spans 16 amino acids. CDR3 protein: CASSLVGLAGAVEQYF. The CDR3 DNA is TGCGCCAGCAGCTTGGTAGGACTAGCGGGAGCGGTAGAGCAGTACTTC.

V is TRBV2 and J is TRBJ2-2, with 7 bases fitting TRBD2. The CDR3 runs 16 residues. Germline CDR1 SNHLY, CDR2 FYNNEI. Trimming at V came to 1 base and at J to 0 bases, leaving 2 bases not matched to a gene. CDR3 nucleotides: TGTGCCAGCAGTGAAGGGGAGGGGTCGAACACCGGGGAGCTGTTTTTT. Translated: CASSEGEGSNTGELFF.

The chain combines TRBV27 with TRBJ2-7, with 9 bases fitting TRBD2. This CDR3 region has 15 residues. Germline-derived CDR1 and CDR2 are MNHEY and SMNVEV (reference sequence). J was trimmed by 6 bases and V by 4 bases; bases with no gene match: 10. CDR3 region: CASSSWREGLGEQYF. The CDR3 nucleotides read TGTGCCAGCAGTTCCTGGCGGGAGGGCCTTGGCGAGCAGTACTTC.

The CDR3 region has the DNA TGTGCCAGCAGCTTACGTCAGGATAATTCACCCCTCCACTTT. Translation: CASSLRQDNSPLHF. The chain employs TRBV13 and TRBJ1-6; D gene uncertain. The ends were cut back, 2 bases at V and 5 bases at J, with 7 bases in the middle. Per germline, CDR1 PRHDT and CDR2 FYEKMQ (reference sequence). The CDR3 consists of 14 residues.

V usage is TRBV4-1 and J usage is TRBJ2-3, with a possible D match to TRBD1 (6 bases). The length of the CDR3 is 16 residues. V was trimmed by 4 bases and J by 0 bases, leaving 14 bases between them. Germline values: CDR1 MGHRA, CDR2 YSYEKL. CDR3 loop: CASSRKGGSSTDTQYF. In DNA, the CDR3 is TGCGCCAGCAGCCGAAAAGGGGGATCGAGCACAGATACGCAGTATTTT.

The chain employs TRBV5-5 and TRBJ2-2; a weak D match, TRBD2 (6 bases). Trimming took 4 bases from V and 6 from J, leaving 16 bases between them. CDR1 and CDR2 (germline): SGHKS, YYEKEE (reference sequence). The CDR3 length is 15 residues. CDR3 sequence (DNA): TGTGCCAGCAGCGTCAACGGGAGAGTGGCCGGGGAGCTGTTTTTT. This codes for CASSVNGRVAGELFF. Filled out from reference TRBV5-5 and TRBJ2-2, the complete variable domain reads DAGVTQSPTHLIKTRGQQVTLRCSPISGHKSVSWYQQVLGQGPQFIFQYYEKEERGRGNFPDRFSARQFPNYSSELNVNALLLGDSALYLCASSVNGRVAGELFFGEGSRLTVL.

The chain joins TRBV18 to TRBJ2-7, with 7 positions matching TRBD1. With V trimmed by 2 bases and J by 3 bases, 7 bases remained unmatched. The germline CDR1 and CDR2 sequences are KGHSH and LQKENI. The CDR3 loop spans 15 amino acids. The CDR3 here is CASSPSTGFDYEQYF. CDR3 nucleotides: TGTGCCAGCTCACCATCGACAGGGTTCGACTACGAGCAGTACTTC. The variable domain in full, with the rest retrieved from reference TRBV18 and TRBJ2-7, is NAGVMQNPRHLVRRRGQEARLRCSPMKGHSHVYWYRQLPEEGLKFMVYLQKENIIDESGMPKERFSAEFPKEGPSILRIQQVVRGDSAAYFCASSPSTGFDYEQYFGPGTRLTVT.

The chain combines TRBV15 with TRBJ1-3; TRBD1 matches at 8 bases. Germline V gene sequence: CDR1 LNHNV, CDR2 YYDKDF (reference sequence). After removal of 4 bases from V and 0 bases from J, the junction contained 2 bases not matched to a gene. The CDR3 is 15 residues long. In nucleotides, the CDR3 is TGTGCCACCAGCATCGGACAGGGCTCTGGAAACACCATATATTTT. It yields the protein CATSIGQGSGNTIYF.

The chain uses TRBV2 and TRBJ1-2, with a tentative D call TRBD1 (6 bases). Deletions cut 10 bases from V and 4 bases from J, with 10 bases between. In germline, CDR1 is SNHLY, CDR2 FYNNEI. The CDR3 runs 11 residues. CDR3 amino acids: CATGGPYGYTF. As DNA, the CDR3 is TGTGCCACCGGGGGGCCCTATGGCTACACCTTC.

This rearrangement joins TRBV7-2 to TRBJ2-5; 7 bases align to TRBD2. This CDR3 region has 15 residues. Losses at the gene ends were 3 bases for V and 2 bases for J; bases not matched to a gene: 6. Per the germline V gene, CDR1 is SGHTA and CDR2 is FQGNSA. The CDR3 region has the DNA TGTGCCAGCAGCTTCGTAGCTAGCGGACAAGAGACCCAGTACTTC. Its translation is CASSFVASGQETQYF.

CDR3: CAISENRGLYNEQFF. CDR3 nucleotides: TGTGCCATCAGTGAGAACAGGGGTTTATACAATGAGCAGTTCTTC. The V and J genes are TRBV10-3 and TRBJ2-1, with 7 bases matching TRBD1. The V and J ends lost 2 bases and 4 bases, in that order; junction bases with no gene match: 5. The germline V gene encodes CDR1 ENHRY and CDR2 SYGVKD. The length of the CDR3 is 15 residues.

The chain is built from TRBV7-9 and TRBJ1-1; no reliable D call. The CDR3 runs to 15 residues. V lost 1 base and J lost 1, with 10 bases in between. From germline, CDR1 is SEHNR and CDR2 FQNEAQ (reference sequence). CDR3 sequence reads: CASSLDREGNTEAFF. The CDR3 nucleotides read TGTGCCAGCAGCTTAGACCGGGAGGGGAACACTGAAGCTTTCTTT.

The J gene is TRBJ1-5, the V gene TRBV7-2, with unresolved D. CDR1 SGHTA and CDR2 FQGNSA come from the germline V gene. Trimming cost V 7 bases and J 4 bases, with 11 bases left between them. This CDR3 is built from 13 residues. Written as DNA, the CDR3 is TGTGCCAGCACTGCACAGTGGAATCAGCCCCAGCATTTT. Translated: CASTAQWNQPQHF.

In its sample, this clone was seen once. The V and J genes are TRBV29-1 and TRBJ2-2; D unresolved. With 2 bases removed from V and 6 bases from J, the gap between germline ends came to 7 bases. This CDR3 is built from 12 residues. Germline V gene sequence: CDR1 SQVTM, CDR2 ANQGSEA. The CDR3: CSVEIRAGELFF. The CDR3 DNA is TGCAGCGTTGAAATACGGGCCGGGGAGCTGTTTTTT.

The chain uses TRBV7-7 and TRBJ2-3; 11 bases are shared with TRBD1. V was pared by 5 bases and J by 4 bases, with 14 bases of the junction left unmatched. Germline V lookup: CDR1 SSHAT, CDR2 FNYEAQ (reference sequence). The CDR3 sequence is 18 residues long. The CDR3 spells CASSIRDRGNVRADTQYF. Written as DNA, the CDR3 is TGTGCCAGCAGCATCCGGGACAGGGGGAATGTTAGGGCAGATACGCAGTATTTT.

The chain combines TRBV6-1 with TRBJ1-2; D perhaps matches TRBD1 (5 bases). CDR1 is MNHNS, CDR2 SASEGT, per germline. Trimming removed 6 bases from V and 7 bases from J, with 15 bases in between. CDR3 length: 13 residues. This CDR3 reads CASRGQGIGGYTF. The DNA of the CDR3 is TGTGCCAGCAGGGGGCAGGGTATCGGTGGCTACACCTTC.

The genes are TRBV11-2 and TRBJ2-1; 8 bases agree with TRBD2. There are 19 residues in the CDR3. V gave up 2 bases and J gave up 5 bases; unmatched junction bases: 17. CDR1 and CDR2 from the germline V gene are SGHAT and FQNNGV. The CDR3 here is CASSLLGALNSGADNEQFF. CDR3 nucleotide sequence: TGTGCCAGCAGCTTATTGGGCGCCCTCAATAGCGGGGCAGACAATGAGCAGTTCTTC.

The genes are TRBV5-1 and TRBJ1-4; the match to TRBD1 covers 9 bases. CDR3 length: 15 amino acids. CDR1 is SGHRS and CDR2 is YFSETQ in the germline V gene. Trimming removed 4 bases from V and 3 bases from J; junction bases left unmatched: 4. The DNA for the CDR3 is TGCGCCAGCAGCCAGAGGACAGGGGCTAATGAAAAACTGTTTTTT. This encodes CASSQRTGANEKLFF.

As DNA, the CDR3 is TGCGCCAGCAGCCAAAGGAGTTTTGGACTAGCGGGAAGGCAACAAGAGACCCAGTACTTC. Encoded protein: CASSQRSFGLAGRQQETQYF. The chain employs TRBV4-1 and TRBJ2-5; TRBD2 agrees at 12 bases. V shed 2 bases and J 2 bases; nucleotides not matched to a gene: 15. The germline CDR1 and CDR2 sequences are MGHRA and YSYEKL. This CDR3 has 20 residues.

The chain is built from TRBV5-6 and TRBJ1-4, with 7 bases identical to TRBD1. Germline V gene lookup returns CDR1 SGHDT and CDR2 YYEEEE. J lost 4 bases, V lost 3 bases, and 9 bases had no gene match. The CDR3 contains 16 residues. CDR3 residues: CASSSPGDRFNEKLFF. CDR3 DNA: TGTGCCAGCAGCTCGCCGGGGGACAGATTTAATGAAAAACTGTTTTTT.